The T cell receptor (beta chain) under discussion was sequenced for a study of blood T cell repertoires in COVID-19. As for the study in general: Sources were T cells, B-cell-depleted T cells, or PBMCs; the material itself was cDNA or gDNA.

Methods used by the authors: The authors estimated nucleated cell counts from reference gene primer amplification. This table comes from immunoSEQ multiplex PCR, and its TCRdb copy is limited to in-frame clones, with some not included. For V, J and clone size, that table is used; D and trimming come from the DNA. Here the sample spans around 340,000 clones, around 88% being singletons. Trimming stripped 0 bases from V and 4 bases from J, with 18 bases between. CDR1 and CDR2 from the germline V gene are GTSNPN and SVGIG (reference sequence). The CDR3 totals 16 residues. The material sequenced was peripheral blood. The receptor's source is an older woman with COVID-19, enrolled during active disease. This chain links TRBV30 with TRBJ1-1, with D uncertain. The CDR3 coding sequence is TGTGCCTGGAGTGTACTATTGGAGGGCTCGGGCACTGAAGCTTTCTTT. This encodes CAWSVLLEGSGTEAFF.